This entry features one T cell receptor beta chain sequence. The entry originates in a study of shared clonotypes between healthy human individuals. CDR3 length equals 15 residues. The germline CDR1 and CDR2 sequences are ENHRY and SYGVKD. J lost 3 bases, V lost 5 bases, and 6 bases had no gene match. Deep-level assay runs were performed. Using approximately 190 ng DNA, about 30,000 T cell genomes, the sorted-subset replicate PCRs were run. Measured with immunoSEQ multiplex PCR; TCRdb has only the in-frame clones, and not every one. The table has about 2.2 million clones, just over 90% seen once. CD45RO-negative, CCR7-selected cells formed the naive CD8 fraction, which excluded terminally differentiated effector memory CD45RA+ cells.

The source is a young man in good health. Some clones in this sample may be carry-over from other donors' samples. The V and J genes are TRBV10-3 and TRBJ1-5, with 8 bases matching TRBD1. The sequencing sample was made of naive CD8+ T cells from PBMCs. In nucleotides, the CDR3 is TGTGCCATCAGTCCCGGGACAGGACCCAATCAGCCCCAGCATTTT. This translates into CAISPGTGPNQPQHF.